The 3 T cell receptor beta chains presented below share a single source sample, sequenced in a study of Graves' ophthalmopathy and Graves' hyperthyroidism. Amplification of TCR beta CDR3 regions used RNA transcripts. The first-round RT-PCR employed HTBI primers together with the Qiagen OneStep RT-PCR kit. A multiplex PCR was then performed as the second round. Via MiXCR, TCRdb re-called the multiplex PCR reads, giving one row per CDR3 protein. The sample has about 600,000 distinct CDR3 sequences, about 40% seen once; the top ten hold roughly 4.5%. Sequenced material: peripheral blood or thyroid tissue (not recorded which). All receptors derive from an adult man with Graves' hyperthyroidism.

There are many counts of this clonotype. This chain links TRBV2 with TRBJ2-2; tentative D call: TRBD1 (5 bases). Germline V gene sequence: CDR1 SNHLY, CDR2 FYNNEI. The CDR3 consists of 14 residues. The V end lost 3 bases, the J end lost 6 bases, and 11 bases lay between the germline ends. Here the CDR3 reads CASSDSVGAGELFF. CDR3 in DNA: TGTGCCAGCAGTGATTCTGTAGGGGCCGGGGAGCTGTTTTTT.

In its sample, this clonotype was seen many times. The rearrangement uses TRBV9 and TRBJ2-6; D is unresolved. Trimming stripped 0 bases from V and 2 bases from J, with 6 bases between. The CDR3 runs to 15 residues. The germline V gene encodes CDR1 SGDLS and CDR2 YYNGEE. This CDR3 is CASSVAGAGANVLTF. CDR3 nucleotides: TGTGCCAGCAGCGTAGCTGGGGCTGGGGCCAACGTCCTGACTTTC.

At least ten counts were recorded for this clonotype. This chain joins TRBV12-3 or TRBV12-4 and TRBJ1-1; D gene ambiguous. Trimming took off 4 bases at V and 6 bases at J, with 9 bases between the two ends. The CDR3 covers 12 residues. CDR3 coding DNA: TGTGCCAGCAGTTCTGGACGTCCTGAAGCTTTCTTT. Encoded protein: CASSSGRPEAFF.